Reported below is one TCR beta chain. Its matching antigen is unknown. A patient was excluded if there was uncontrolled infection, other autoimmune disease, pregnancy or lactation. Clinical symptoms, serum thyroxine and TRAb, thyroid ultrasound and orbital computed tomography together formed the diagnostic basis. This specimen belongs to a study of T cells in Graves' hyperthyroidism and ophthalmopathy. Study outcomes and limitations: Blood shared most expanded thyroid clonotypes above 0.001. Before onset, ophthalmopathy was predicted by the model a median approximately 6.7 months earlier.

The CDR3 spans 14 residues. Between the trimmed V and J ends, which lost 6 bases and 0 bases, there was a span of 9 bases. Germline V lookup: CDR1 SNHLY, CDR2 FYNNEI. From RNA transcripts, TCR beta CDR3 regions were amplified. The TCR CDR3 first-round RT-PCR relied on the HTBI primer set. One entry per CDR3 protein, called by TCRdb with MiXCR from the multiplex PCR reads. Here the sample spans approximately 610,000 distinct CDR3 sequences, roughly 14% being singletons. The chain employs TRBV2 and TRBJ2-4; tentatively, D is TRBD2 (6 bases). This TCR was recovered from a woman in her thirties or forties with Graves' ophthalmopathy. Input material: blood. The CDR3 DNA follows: TGTGCCAGCAGGAGGGACTCAGCCAAAAACATTCAGTACTTC. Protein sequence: CASRRDSAKNIQYF. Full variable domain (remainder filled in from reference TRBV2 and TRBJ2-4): EPEVTQTPSHQVTQMGQEVILRCVPISNHLYFYWYRQILGQKVEFLVSFYNNEISEKSEIFDDQFSVERPDGSNFTLKIRSTKLEDSAMYFCASRRDSAKNIQYFGAGTRLSVL.